This T cell receptor (beta chain) was captured by sequencing in a study of blood T cell repertoires in COVID-19. Study in general: Nucleic acid was either cDNA or gDNA, and it came from T cells, B-cell-depleted T cells, or PBMCs.

Under the authors' procedure: Amplification with reference gene primers provided the estimates of nucleated cell counts. Repertoires were generated with immunoSEQ multiplex PCR, while TCRdb's copy carries only in-frame clones and drops some. V, J and clone size reflect that table, while D and trimming were determined from the DNA. The sample consists of 80,000 or so clones, 75% to 85% of them appearing once. CDR1 is MNHEY, CDR2 SVGAGI, per germline. The CDR3 is made up of 15 amino acids. V shed 0 bases and J shed 5 bases, with 11 bases lying between them. J is TRBJ2-1 and V is TRBV6-5, with D perhaps matching TRBD1 (5 bases). The TCR originated in a woman in her sixties or seventies with acute or convalescent COVID-19. The sample was peripheral blood. DNA for the CDR3: TGTGCCAGCAGTTACTCGTTAGGCAGGGACAATGAGCAGTTCTTC. Protein product: CASSYSLGRDNEQFF.